This is a list of T cell receptor beta chains from one sample in a study of T cells in tuberculosis. Generated by immunoSEQ multiplex PCR, the TCRdb table keeps only in-frame clones and is missing some. This sample carries tens of thousands of clones, around 92% of them seen once, and the ten largest clones take 7%. The sequencing used PBMCs, collected at tuberculosis diagnosis. Receptor source: an adult with tuberculosis. Some clones in this sample may be carry-over from other donors' samples. Both conserved end residues are part of each CDR3. A D gene is named only where the DNA matches it firmly. Only part of the rows carry a size: once, few, many, or a class if the clone is expanded.

D gene,V gene,J gene,clone size,CDR3 DNA,CDR3 protein
TRBD2,TRBV13,TRBJ2-2,.,TGTGCCAGCAGCTTACTTCCTGGACTAGCGGGGAACACCGGGGAGCTGTTTTTT,CASSLLPGLAGNTGELFF
.,TRBV6-5,TRBJ2-3,.,TGTGCCAGCAGTGCGGCGGGACTCACCACAGATACGCAGTATTTT,CASSAAGLTTDTQYF
.,TRBV11-3,TRBJ1-1,.,TGTGCCAGCAGCTTAGCTGGTGAGACTGAAGCTTTCTTT,CASSLAGETEAFF
.,TRBV9,TRBJ1-2,.,TGTGCCAGCAGCGGAGGCAGGGTACCGTACTATGGCTACACCTTC,CASSGGRVPYYGYTF
.,TRBV18,TRBJ1-3,once,TGTGCCAGCTCACCGACAGCGATCTCTGGAAACACCATATATTTT,CASSPTAISGNTIYF
.,TRBV11-2,TRBJ2-7,.,TGTGCCAGCAGCTTATTACGGGGGGCCCACGAGCAGTACTTC,CASSLLRGAHEQYF
TRBD1,TRBV6-1,TRBJ1-1,.,TGTGCCAGCAGTGCGACAGGGGGTGATGAAGCTTTCTTT,CASSATGGDEAFF
.,TRBV19,TRBJ1-4,once,TGTGCCAGTAGACCCCATTGGAGGGTCGGCGGACACAATGAAAAACTGTTTTTT,CASRPHWRVGGHNEKLFF
TRBD1,TRBV6-1,TRBJ2-1,.,TGTGCCAGCAGTCGACAGGGAACGTCCTACAATGAGCAGTTCTTC,CASSRQGTSYNEQFF
.,TRBV11-2,TRBJ1-1,.,TGTGCCAGCAGCCGTAAGGGGTACACTGAAGCTTTCTTT,CASSRKGYTEAFF
TRBD1,TRBV7-9,TRBJ1-5,.,TGTGCCAGCAGCAAAACAGGGGGCTTAAGCAATCAGCCCCAGCATTTT,CASSKTGGLSNQPQHF
.,TRBV6-6,TRBJ1-1,.,TGTGCCAGCAGTTACGGACGGGGAGAAGCTTTCTTT,CASSYGRGEAFF
.,TRBV18,TRBJ1-4,.,TGTGCCAGCTCACGCGGGGACGGAGCGAATGAAAAACTGTTTTTT,CASSRGDGANEKLFF
.,TRBV9,TRBJ2-3,.,TGTGCCAGCAGCGCCCGGACTGATACAGATACGCAGTATTTT,CASSARTDTDTQYF
TRBD1,TRBV29-1,TRBJ2-1,.,TGCAGCGTCGTCCGGGACAGGGACAATGAGCAGTTCTTC,CSVVRDRDNEQFF
.,TRBV6-5,TRBJ1-2,.,TGTGCCAGCAAAGAGGGAAACTATGGCTACACCTTC,CASKEGNYGYTF
.,TRBV6-1,TRBJ2-7,.,TGTGCCAGCAGTGAAGGGCCGGGCTCCTACGAGCAGTACTTC,CASSEGPGSYEQYF
.,TRBV5-1,TRBJ2-1,.,TGCGCCAGCAGCTTGATGGGGGCTAGTAATGAGCAGTTCTTC,CASSLMGASNEQFF
TRBD1,TRBV14,TRBJ2-7,.,TGTGCCAGCAGCGAAACCGGGACAGGGGTCTACGAGCAGTACTTC,CASSETGTGVYEQYF
.,TRBV6-1,TRBJ1-6,.,TGTGCCAGCATTGTGCAGGGTAGCTCACCCCTCCACTTT,CASIVQGSSPLHF
TRBD2,TRBV2,TRBJ2-7,.,TGTGCCAGCAGGTTCGGTCAGAAGGGACTAGCGGGGGCTACAGGGCAGTACTTC,CASRFGQKGLAGATGQYF
TRBD1,TRBV2,TRBJ2-1,.,TGTGCCACAGGGGGCTCCTACAATGAGCAGTTCTTC,CATGGSYNEQFF
TRBD2,TRBV19,TRBJ2-7,.,TGTGCCAGTAGTAACAGCGGGGGCTACGAGCAGTACTTC,CASSNSGGYEQYF
.,TRBV5-4,TRBJ1-2,once,TGTGCCAGCAGCTTGGACCCCGGGGGGACTACCTATGGCTACACCTTC,CASSLDPGGTTYGYTF
TRBD1,TRBV11-3,TRBJ1-3,few,TGTGCCAGCAGCCCGGGACAGGGCCCTGGAAACACCATATATTTT,CASSPGQGPGNTIYF
.,TRBV18,TRBJ2-1,.,TGTGCCAGCTCCCCATATTATACAGGGACGCGGATATACAATGAGCAGTTCTTC,CASSPYYTGTRIYNEQFF
.,TRBV27,TRBJ2-1,.,TGTGCCAGCAGAAGACTCGATAGCTCCTACAATGAGCAGTTCTTC,CASRRLDSSYNEQFF